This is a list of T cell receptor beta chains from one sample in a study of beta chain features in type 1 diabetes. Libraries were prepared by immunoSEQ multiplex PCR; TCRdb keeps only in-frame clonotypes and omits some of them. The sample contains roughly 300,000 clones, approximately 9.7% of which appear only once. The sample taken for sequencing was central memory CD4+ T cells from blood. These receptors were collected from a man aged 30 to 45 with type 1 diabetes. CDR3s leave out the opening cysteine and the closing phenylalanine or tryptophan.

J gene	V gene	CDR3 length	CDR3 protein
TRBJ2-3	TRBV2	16	ASTPTRVGAGGPDTQY
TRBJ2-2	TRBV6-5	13	ASSWDRAGTGELF
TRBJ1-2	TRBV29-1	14	SVEHSPGQVNYGYT
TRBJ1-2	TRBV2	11	ASSIRQSYGYT
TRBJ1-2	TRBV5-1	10	ASSQDSWGYT
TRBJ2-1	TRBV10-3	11	AISSEGAHEQF
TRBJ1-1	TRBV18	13	ASSPSEGSNTEAF
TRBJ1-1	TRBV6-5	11	ASRSTQNTEAF
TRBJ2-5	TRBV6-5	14	ASSYSPVLGQETQY
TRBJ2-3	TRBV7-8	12	ASSLLEGTDTQY
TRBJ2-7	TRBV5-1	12	ASSLGFGGYEQY
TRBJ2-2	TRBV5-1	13	ASSLVSANTGELF
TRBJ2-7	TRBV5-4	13	ASSLAGSSRGEQY
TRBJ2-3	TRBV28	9	ATCSTDTQY
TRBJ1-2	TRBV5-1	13	ASSLDPGANYGYT
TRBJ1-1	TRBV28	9	ASSWAGSTF
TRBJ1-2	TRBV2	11	ASSDRERSGYT
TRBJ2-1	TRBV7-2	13	ASSSQGGPPNEQF
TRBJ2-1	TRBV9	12	ASSVDSFEGEQF
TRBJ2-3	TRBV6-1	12	ASSDDGGLDTQY
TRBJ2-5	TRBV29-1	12	SVERQGVWETQY
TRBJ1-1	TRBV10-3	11	AIGTGQNTEAF
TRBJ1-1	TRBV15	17	ATSRDGVRPGQGDSQAF
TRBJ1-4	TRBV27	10	ASSGAGGKLF
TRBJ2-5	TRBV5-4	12	ASSLGYQPETQY
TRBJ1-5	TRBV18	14	ASSPIPAPSNQPQH
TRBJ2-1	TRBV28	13	ASNHRDIPYNEQF